This is a list of T cell receptor beta chains from one sample in a study of T-cell memory formation after mild COVID-19. TCRdb passed the 5' RACE reads through MiXCR, listing each CDR3 protein once. Here the sample spans approximately 260,000 distinct CDR3 sequences, around 17% being singletons. Material: PBMCs or a T cell subset sorted from them (not recorded which). The receptors here all came from a man between 18 and 35 years old who had mild COVID-19 (a few samples of this study predate the infection). Cell type and time point are not known. Both conserved end residues are part of each CDR3. The D gene is left open where the match is weak. Expanded clones are given a class, and other clones once, few, many or no size at all.

length	D	V	size	J	DNA	CDR3
14	TRBD1	TRBV5-1	NA	TRBJ2-2	TGCGCCATCAGCTGGACAGGCTCCACCGGGGAGCTGTTTTTT	CAISWTGSTGELFF
14	TRBD2	TRBV7-2	few	TRBJ2-1	TGTGCCAGCAGCTTAGGCGGGAGTCAGAATGAGCAGTTCTTC	CASSLGGSQNEQFF
15	NA	TRBV24-1	few	TRBJ1-1	TGTGCCACCAGTGATGGGACAAGTGGGAACACTGAAGCTTTCTTT	CATSDGTSGNTEAFF
17	TRBD2	TRBV5-1	few	TRBJ2-5	TGCGCCAGCAGCTTGGCCGGGAGCGGGAGGTACCAAGAGACCCAGTACTTC	CASSLAGSGRYQETQYF
15	NA	TRBV20-1	few	TRBJ2-6	TGCAGTGGGCAGGCGTCTAGCTCTGGGGCCAACGTCCTGACTTTC	CSGQASSSGANVLTF
14	NA	TRBV7-2	few	TRBJ2-3	TGTGCCAGCAGCTTATCGCTAGCAGCAGATACGCAGTATTTT	CASSLSLAADTQYF
13	TRBD1	TRBV30	NA	TRBJ2-7	TGTGCCTGGAGTCGGACAGGGTACCACGAGCAGTACTTC	CAWSRTGYHEQYF
14	NA	TRBV28	NA	TRBJ1-2	TGTGCCAGCAGATCCCACAGGTTTAACTATGGCTACACCTTC	CASRSHRFNYGYTF
14	NA	TRBV7-3	few	TRBJ2-5	TGTGCCAGCAGTTTGGGGAGGACGCAAGAGACCCAGTACTTC	CASSLGRTQETQYF
18	TRBD1	TRBV6-5	few	TRBJ1-2	TGTGCCAGCAGTTACTCCGTCCTCCCGGGACAGGGGACGGGTGGCTACACCTTC	CASSYSVLPGQGTGGYTF
16	NA	TRBV4-2	NA	TRBJ1-3	TGTGCCAGCAGCCGAGGCTTGGCGGTCTCTGGAAACACCATATATTTT	CASSRGLAVSGNTIYF
15	NA	TRBV2	NA	TRBJ1-2	TGTGCCAGCAGTGAAATAACAGGGTCGGACTATGGCTACACCTTC	CASSEITGSDYGYTF
15	TRBD1	TRBV7-2	NA	TRBJ1-2	TGTGCCAGCAGCATAGGACAGGGGAGGACCTTTGGCTACACCTTC	CASSIGQGRTFGYTF
15	TRBD2	TRBV20-1	many	TRBJ2-3	TGCAGTGCTTTACAAGCGGGGGATAGCACAGATACGCAGTATTTT	CSALQAGDSTDTQYF
14	TRBD1	TRBV7-2	NA	TRBJ2-1	TGTGCCAGCAGCGCAGGGGGCCCCAGCACCGAGCAGTTCTTC	CASSAGGPSTEQFF
14	NA	TRBV29-1	few	TRBJ1-5	TGCAGCGTTGGCGACAGCAATAACAATCAGCCCCAGCATTTT	CSVGDSNNNQPQHF